This passage covers 22 T cell receptor beta chains from one sample sequenced in a study of PD-L1 blockade in urothelial cancer (dated by TCRdb to 2016 to 2017). The time point label for this specimen denotes: pretreatment peripheral blood. Library preparation was by the immunoSEQ multiplex PCR assay. TCRdb carries this immuneACCESS record with in-frame sequences only. Its versions omit some clonotypes, under half of them owing to an unresolved V gene in the studies checked, with the rest unexplained. This sample comprises under 55,000 clones, about 81% of them detected only once. The ten largest make up approximately 2.9% of the sample. Material: PBMCs, obtained around atezolizumab (anti-PD-L1) treatment. These TCRs come from a man between 65 and 80 years old with urothelial cancer.

The rearrangement joins TRBV4-1 to TRBJ2-1; 8 bases are shared with TRBD2. CDR1 MGHRA and CDR2 YSYEKL come from the germline V gene. Germline trimming cut 2 bases from V and 6 bases from J; bases unmatched to any gene: 6. The CDR3 consists of 15 residues. The DNA of the CDR3 is TGCGCCAGCAGCCAACGCCTAGCGGGCCTCAATGAGCAGTTCTTC. Amino acid sequence: CASSQRLAGLNEQFF.

This clone turned up a few times. This chain joins TRBV18 and TRBJ1-2; 7 bases match TRBD1. The CDR3 is 13 residues long. From germline, CDR1 is KGHSH and CDR2 LQKENI. V trimming: 6 bases; J trimming: 8 bases; junction bases outside the gene matches: 9. The CDR3 sequence: CASSHRDSYGYTF. The DNA of the CDR3 is TGTGCCAGCTCCCACAGGGACAGTTACGGCTACACCTTC.

V gene TRBV5-6 combines with J gene TRBJ1-3; D possibly corresponds to TRBD1 (5 bases). Germline loops: CDR1 SGHDT, CDR2 YYEEEE. CDR3 length equals 16 residues. Trimming left V 0 bases short and J 3 bases short, with 13 bases between. Written as DNA, the CDR3 is TGTGCCAGCAGCTTGGTGGGGGGTACGAGTGGAAACACCATATATTTT. This gives the protein CASSLVGGTSGNTIYF.

The chain carries TRBV19 and TRBJ1-5; tentatively, D is TRBD1 (5 bases). The germline V gene encodes CDR1 LNHDA and CDR2 SQIVND (reference sequence). The CDR3 is 14 residues long. V was pared by 8 bases and J by 6 bases, with 17 bases between. The CDR3 region has the DNA TGTGCCAGTCAGAAAGGGCAGGGCGGTCAGCCCCAGCATTTT. Encoded protein: CASQKGQGGQPQHF.

The chain carries TRBV4-1 and TRBJ2-1; 13 nucleotides agree with TRBD2. The CDR3 runs 20 residues. V lost 4 bases, J lost 0 bases, and 12 bases stayed unmatched. The germline CDR1 and CDR2 sequences are MGHRA and YSYEKL. CDR3 protein: CASSPLRGLAGQSSYNEQFF. CDR3 nucleotide sequence: TGCGCCAGCAGCCCCCTCCGGGGACTAGCGGGGCAAAGCTCCTACAATGAGCAGTTCTTC.

With regard to this clone: An end of the junction does not agree with germline; a read error may underlie this. The CDR3 DNA reads TGTGCCAGCAGCTTGGGTGGGGGCTCTAGGGCCAACGTCCTGACTTTC. As protein: CASSLGGGSRANVLTF. This sequence joins TRBV5-6 and TRBJ2-6, with D maybe TRBD1 (6 bases). Germline CDR1 reads SGHDT; CDR2 reads YYEEEE. This CDR3 region has 16 residues.

The chain recombines TRBV5-1 with TRBJ1-1, with a weak D call TRBD1 (5 bases). This CDR3 comprises 14 residues. The germline V gene has CDR1 SGHRS and CDR2 YFSETQ. V dropped 1 base and J dropped 4 bases, with 11 bases sitting between them. CDR3 loop: CASSLSGDRTEAFF. CDR3 nucleotide sequence: TGCGCCAGCAGCTTGAGCGGGGACCGCACTGAAGCTTTCTTT.

The chain has TRBV10-2 and TRBJ2-5; TRBD2 agrees at 14 bases. CDR1 is WSHSY, CDR2 SAAADI, per germline. V shed 2 bases, J shed 5 bases, and the junction held 4 bases outside the gene matches. The CDR3 sequence is 16 residues long. CDR3 sequence (DNA): TGCGCCAGCAGTGAGGGCCGACTAGCGGGAGGGGAGACCCAGTACTTC. Translating it yields CASSEGRLAGGETQYF.

The CDR3 region is CASSAVKPPEAFF. The CDR3, as DNA: TGTGCCAGCAGTGCGGTTAAGCCCCCTGAAGCTTTCTTT. The V gene is TRBV6-6, the J gene TRBJ1-1; D not certain. The germline gives CDR1 MNHNY, CDR2 SVGAGI (reference sequence). V lost 5 bases and J lost 6, with 13 bases in between. This CDR3 is 13 amino acids long.

The rearrangement links TRBV5-5 to TRBJ1-5; D is unresolved. The CDR3 loop spans 15 amino acids. Germline lookup yields CDR1 SGHKS and CDR2 YYEKEE (reference sequence). V lost 3 bases, J lost 0 bases, and 10 bases lay in between. This CDR3 reads CASSSWRGSNQPQHF. For the CDR3, the DNA is TGTGCCAGCAGCTCTTGGCGGGGTAGCAATCAGCCCCAGCATTTT.

The sample holds one count of this clone. The chain carries TRBV4-1 and TRBJ1-4, with D uncertain. V shed 4 bases and J shed 7 bases, with 13 bases lying between them. The CDR3 runs to 14 residues. CDR1 and CDR2 from the germline V gene are MGHRA and YSYEKL. CDR3 DNA: TGCGCCAGCAGCCTCGAGGGCGGGCTTGAAAAACTGTTTTTT. As protein: CASSLEGGLEKLFF.

The chain joins TRBV6-1 to TRBJ2-3; 14 bases align to TRBD2. CDR1 is MNHNS, CDR2 SASEGT, per germline. The CDR3 has 19 residues. V lost 1 base, J lost 1 base, and 7 bases stayed unmatched. This CDR3 is CASSEGVGLAGARTDTQYF. CDR3 nucleotide sequence: TGTGCCAGCAGTGAAGGGGTGGGACTAGCGGGAGCGCGCACAGATACGCAGTATTTT.

The rearrangement joins TRBV5-1 to TRBJ2-1, with TRBD1 identical over 8 bases. This CDR3 comprises 16 residues. Germline assignment: CDR1 SGHRS and CDR2 YFSETQ. Germline trimming cut 4 bases from V and 1 base from J; bases unmatched to any gene: 7. The CDR3, as DNA: TGCGCCAGCAGCCCGGGGACAGGTCCTTCCTACAATGAGCAGTTCTTC. This gives the protein CASSPGTGPSYNEQFF.

The V and J genes are TRBV6-6 and TRBJ1-6; 10 nucleotides match TRBD1. This CDR3 region has 15 residues. Germline CDR1 MNHNY, CDR2 SVGAGI (reference sequence). Trimming cost V 0 bases and J 15 bases; bases outside gene matches: 8. CDR3 amino acids: CASSYSAGTGVGLHF. CDR3 nucleotides: TGTGCCAGCAGTTACTCGGCCGGGACAGGGGTGGGCCTCCACTTT.

CDR3 nucleotides: TGCGCCAGCAGCCAACCGACAGGGGTGAACACTGAAGCTTTCTTT. Amino acid sequence: CASSQPTGVNTEAFF. The chain carries TRBV4-3 and TRBJ1-1; 8 bases fit TRBD1. The CDR3 is made up of 15 amino acids. With V trimmed by 2 bases and J by 0 bases, 2 bases remained unmatched. Germline CDR1 reads LGHNA; CDR2 reads YSLEER.

The chain couples TRBV30 to TRBJ2-5; TRBD1 is a possible D gene (6 bases). Germline V gene data show CDR1 as GTSNPN and CDR2 as SVGIG (reference sequence). Trimming removed 0 bases at V and 4 bases at J, with 9 bases between. The CDR3 extends over 13 amino acids. The CDR3 sequence: CAWSVTGSETQYF. CDR3 nucleotides: TGTGCCTGGAGTGTAACAGGGTCAGAGACCCAGTACTTC.

This sequence joins TRBV27 and TRBJ1-5; 7 bases match TRBD1. CDR3 length: 15 amino acids. V was clipped by 5 bases and J by 0 bases; unmatched bases: 4. The germline V gene has CDR1 MNHEY and CDR2 SMNVEV (reference sequence). CDR3 DNA sequence: TGTGCCAGCAGTCGCGACAGGGTTAGCAATCAGCCCCAGCATTTT. This sequence encodes CASSRDRVSNQPQHF.

This clone came up a few times. The chain combines TRBV7-8 with TRBJ1-1, with unresolved D. The CDR3 runs 13 residues. Germline V gene data show CDR1 as SGHVS and CDR2 as FQNEAQ. Trimming left V 2 bases short and J 1 base short, with 5 bases between. The CDR3, as DNA: TGTGCCAGCAGCTTATCCGGGAACACTGAAGCTTTCTTT. Amino acids: CASSLSGNTEAFF.

V gene TRBV28 combines with J gene TRBJ1-1, with a weak D call TRBD1 (6 bases). Germline CDR1 and CDR2: MDHEN and SYDVKM. This CDR3 has 14 amino acids. V was clipped by 4 bases and J by 5 bases, with 14 bases between them. The DNA of the CDR3 is TGTGCCAGCAGTTCGTACAGGGTTGGGACTGAAGCTTTCTTT. Protein sequence: CASSSYRVGTEAFF.

The V and J genes are TRBV7-2 and TRBJ2-3; 10 bases match TRBD2. The CDR3 spans 16 residues. The germline V gene has CDR1 SGHTA and CDR2 FQGNSA. The V segment lost 5 bases and the J segment 4 bases; nucleotides outside the gene matches: 9. The CDR3 coding sequence is TGTGCCAGCAGCCTCCGGAGCGGGGGGGGTCCAGATACGCAGTATTTT. It specifies CASSLRSGGGPDTQYF.

CDR3 loop: CASSQRASETQYF. In DNA, the CDR3 is TGTGCCAGCAGCCAACGAGCGTCGGAGACCCAGTACTTC. The chain couples TRBV14 to TRBJ2-5; no firm D call. Trimming stripped 2 bases from V and 5 bases from J, with 9 bases between. This CDR3 is 13 amino acids long. The germline V gene has CDR1 SGHDN and CDR2 FVKESK.

Concerning this clone itself: The junction shows a germline mismatch at one end, possibly a read error. Here the CDR3 reads CASSLDRQGTQYF. DNA for the CDR3: TGTGCCAGCAGCTTAGACAGGCAAGGGACCCAGTACTTC. This chain joins TRBV7-2 and TRBJ2-5; a possible D gene is TRBD1 (5 bases). CDR1 SGHTA and CDR2 FQGNSA come from the germline V gene. There are 13 residues in the CDR3.